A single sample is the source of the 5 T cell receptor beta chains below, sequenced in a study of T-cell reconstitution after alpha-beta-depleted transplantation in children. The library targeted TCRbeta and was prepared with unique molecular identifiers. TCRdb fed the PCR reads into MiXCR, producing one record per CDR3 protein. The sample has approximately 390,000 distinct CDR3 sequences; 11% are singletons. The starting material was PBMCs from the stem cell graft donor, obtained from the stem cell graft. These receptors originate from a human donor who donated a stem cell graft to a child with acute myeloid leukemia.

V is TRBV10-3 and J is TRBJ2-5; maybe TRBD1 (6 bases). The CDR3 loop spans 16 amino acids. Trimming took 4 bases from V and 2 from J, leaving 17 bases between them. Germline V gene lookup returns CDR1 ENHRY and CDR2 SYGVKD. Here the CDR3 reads CAISARGAPTQETQYF. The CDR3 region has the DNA TGTGCCATCAGTGCCAGGGGAGCACCGACACAAGAGACCCAGTACTTC.

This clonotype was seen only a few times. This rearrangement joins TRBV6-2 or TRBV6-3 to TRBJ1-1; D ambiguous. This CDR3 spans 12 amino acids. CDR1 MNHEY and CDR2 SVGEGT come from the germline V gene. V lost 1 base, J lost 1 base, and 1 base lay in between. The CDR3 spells CASSYWNTEAFF. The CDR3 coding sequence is TGTGCCAGCAGTTACTGGAACACTGAAGCTTTCTTT.

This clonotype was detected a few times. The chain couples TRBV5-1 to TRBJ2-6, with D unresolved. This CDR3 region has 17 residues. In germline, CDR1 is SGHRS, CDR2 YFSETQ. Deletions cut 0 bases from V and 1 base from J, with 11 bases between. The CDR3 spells CASSLEPSGSGANVLTF. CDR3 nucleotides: TGCGCCAGCAGCTTGGAACCATCCGGTTCTGGGGCCAACGTCCTGACTTTC.

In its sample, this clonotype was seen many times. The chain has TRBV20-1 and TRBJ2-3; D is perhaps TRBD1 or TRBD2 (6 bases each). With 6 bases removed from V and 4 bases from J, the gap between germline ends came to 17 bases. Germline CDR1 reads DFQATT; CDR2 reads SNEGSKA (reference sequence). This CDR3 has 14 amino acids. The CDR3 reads CSAEQRGESDTQYF. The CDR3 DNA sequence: TGCAGTGCAGAACAAAGGGGGGAGTCAGATACGCAGTATTTT.

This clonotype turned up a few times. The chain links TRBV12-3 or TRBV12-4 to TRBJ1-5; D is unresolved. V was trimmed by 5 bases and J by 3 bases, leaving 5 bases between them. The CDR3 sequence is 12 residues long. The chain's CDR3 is CASSVDNQPQHF. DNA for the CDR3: TGTGCCAGCAGTGTTGACAATCAGCCCCAGCATTTT.